The 20 T cell receptor beta chains below come from one sample, sequenced in a study of T cell changes during pregnancy in multiple sclerosis. The table came from immunoSEQ multiplex PCR; TCRdb's copy has only in-frame clones and leaves some out. The data hold approximately 85,000 clones, with roughly nine tenths observed a single time. The material sequenced was peripheral blood, taken in the first trimester of pregnancy. These receptors came from a female donor with multiple sclerosis, enrolled in a pregnancy study.

This clone was picked up one time. The chain is built from TRBV7-2 and TRBJ2-5; 9 bases agree with TRBD2. CDR1 SGHTA and CDR2 FQGNSA come from the germline V gene. The CDR3 covers 15 residues. Trimming cost V 1 base and J 2 bases; bases outside gene matches: 2. The CDR3 coding sequence is TGTGCCAGCAGCTTAGGGCTAGCGGGGCAAGAGACCCAGTACTTC. Translated, it gives CASSLGLAGQETQYF.

V usage is TRBV10-2 and J usage is TRBJ1-4; D gene unclear. Germline lookup yields CDR1 WSHSY and CDR2 SAAADI. CDR3 length: 13 amino acids. V lost 5 bases and J lost 5, with 9 bases in between. CDR3 loop: CASSSAGNEKLFF. CDR3 bases: TGCGCCAGCAGTTCCGCGGGAAATGAAAAACTGTTTTTT.

The chain employs TRBV18 and TRBJ2-5; D not certain. Germline assignment: CDR1 KGHSH and CDR2 LQKENI. Trimming left V 5 bases short and J 0 bases short, with 4 bases between. This CDR3 is built from 12 residues. The CDR3, as DNA: TGTGCCAGCTCAGAGTACCAAGAGACCCAGTACTTC. This translates into CASSEYQETQYF. The full variable domain, its missing parts supplied by reference TRBV18 and TRBJ2-5, is NAGVMQNPRHLVRRRGQEARLRCSPMKGHSHVYWYRQLPEEGLKFMVYLQKENIIDESGMPKERFSAEFPKEGPSILRIQQVVRGDSAAYFCASSEYQETQYFGPGTRLLVL.

V gene TRBV11-1 combines with J gene TRBJ1-1, with 8 bases fitting TRBD1. J gave up 6 bases and V 2 bases, and 5 bases lay outside the gene matches. The CDR3 runs 14 residues. Germline loops: CDR1 SGHAT, CDR2 FQDESV (reference sequence). DNA of the CDR3: TGTGCCAGCAGCTTACGTCAGGGGGCGTCTGAAGCTTTCTTT. Its protein is CASSLRQGASEAFF.

This chain links TRBV11-2 with TRBJ2-3; TRBD1 is a possible D gene (5 bases). Trimming removed 3 bases at V and 5 bases at J, with 12 bases between. The CDR3 contains 14 residues. From germline, CDR1 is SGHAT and CDR2 FQNNGV. The CDR3 sequence: CASSFQAGKDTQYF. The CDR3 nucleotides read TGTGCCAGCAGCTTCCAGGCAGGGAAAGATACGCAGTATTTT.

The CDR3 DNA sequence: TGTGCCAGCAGACAGACAGTGAACACTGAAGCTTTCTTT. It yields the protein CASRQTVNTEAFF. The rearrangement uses TRBV11-3 and TRBJ1-1, with D tentatively TRBD1 (5 bases). CDR1 is SGHNT, CDR2 YENEEA, per germline. The germline V and J ends were trimmed by 6 bases and 0 bases, with 8 bases remaining between them. The CDR3 sequence is 13 residues long.

The V call is TRBV5-4, the J call TRBJ2-5; the D gene is possibly TRBD1 (6 bases). Trimming removed 7 bases at V and 2 bases at J, with 15 bases between. Germline V gives CDR1 SGHNT, CDR2 YYREEE (reference sequence). The CDR3 consists of 14 residues. CDR3 region: CASARGGGQETQYF. In DNA form, the CDR3 reads TGTGCCAGCGCTCGAGGGGGTGGACAAGAGACCCAGTACTTC.

V usage is TRBV7-8 and J usage is TRBJ1-2; the D is unclear. CDR1 is SGHVS and CDR2 is FQNEAQ in the germline V gene. Trimming stripped 5 bases from V and 4 bases from J, with 17 bases between. This CDR3 comprises 15 residues. The CDR3 sequence: CASSPGDSKFYGYTF. CDR3 sequence (DNA): TGTGCCAGCAGCCCCGGGGATAGCAAATTCTATGGCTACACCTTC.

This sequence joins TRBV5-1 and TRBJ2-5; a weak D match, TRBD2 (6 bases). Germline CDR1 SGHRS, CDR2 YFSETQ. The CDR3 is 15 residues long. V lost 2 bases, J lost 2 bases, and 13 bases lay in between. Here the CDR3 reads CASSFVAGGQETQYF. The CDR3, as DNA: TGCGCCAGCAGCTTTGTGGCTGGGGGGCAAGAGACCCAGTACTTC.

The chain carries TRBV19 and TRBJ1-2; the D is unclear. The germline V gene encodes CDR1 LNHDA and CDR2 SQIVND (reference sequence). V dropped 8 bases and J dropped 6 bases, with 22 bases sitting between them. This CDR3 comprises 15 residues. CDR3 bases: TGTGCCAGTGCTACAAAGAGGGTCGGAGCGAATGGCTACACCTTC. Translating it yields CASATKRVGANGYTF.

The gene calls are TRBV2 and TRBJ2-3; 7 bases are shared with TRBD1. The CDR3 is 13 amino acids. Germline trimming cut 11 bases from V and 0 bases from J; bases unmatched to any gene: 5. Germline V CDR1 and CDR2: SNHLY, FYNNEI. CDR3: CAFRDRSTDTQYF. The CDR3 nucleotides read TGTGCCTTCCGGGACAGAAGCACAGATACGCAGTATTTT. Combining the CDR3 with reference TRBV2 and TRBJ2-3 gives the whole variable domain EPEVTQTPSHQVTQMGQEVILRCVPISNHLYFYWYRQILGQKVEFLVSFYNNEISEKSEIFDDQFSVERPDGSNFTLKIRSTKLEDSAMYFCAFRDRSTDTQYFGPGTRLTVL.

In this sample, this clone turned up once. The gene calls are TRBV9 and TRBJ2-7; TRBD2 matches at 7 bases. Germline trimming cut 0 bases from V and 2 bases from J; bases unmatched to any gene: 5. The germline CDR1 and CDR2 sequences are SGDLS and YYNGEE. The CDR3 length is 15 residues. The DNA for the CDR3 is TGTGCCAGCAGCGTAGCGGCGGGGGTAACCTACGAGCAGTACTTC. Translating gives CASSVAAGVTYEQYF.

The chain couples TRBV29-1 to TRBJ2-1, with 7 nucleotides matching TRBD2. The germline CDR1 and CDR2 sequences are SQVTM and ANQGSEA. The CDR3 is 15 residues long. V was pared by 4 bases and J by 4 bases, with 10 bases of the junction left unmatched. CDR3 sequence reads: CSVGLGGSTYNEQFF. Written as DNA, the CDR3 is TGCAGCGTTGGGCTCGGCGGGAGTACTTACAATGAGCAGTTCTTC.

The chain joins TRBV5-1 to TRBJ2-1; TRBD1 is a possible D gene (6 bases). The germline V and J ends were trimmed by 4 bases and 6 bases, with 17 bases remaining between them. The length of the CDR3 is 15 residues. Germline lookup yields CDR1 SGHRS and CDR2 YFSETQ. Here the CDR3 reads CASSTNRAESNEQFF. The CDR3, as DNA: TGCGCCAGCAGCACAAACAGGGCGGAAAGCAATGAGCAGTTCTTC.

The gene calls are TRBV28 and TRBJ2-3; the D is unclear. CDR3 length: 13 residues. CDR1 and CDR2 (germline): MDHEN, SYDVKM. The V gene lost 5 bases and the J gene lost 1 base, with 7 bases spanning the gap. Here the CDR3 DNA reads TGTGCCAGCAGTCTGGCTGGCACAGATACGCAGTATTTT. Translating it yields CASSLAGTDTQYF.

J is TRBJ1-1 and V is TRBV10-3; no clear D gene. In germline, CDR1 is ENHRY, CDR2 SYGVKD. Trimming took 0 bases from V and 2 from J, leaving 10 bases between them. The CDR3 runs to 15 residues. This CDR3 is CAISESLAANTEAFF. The CDR3 nucleotides read TGTGCCATCAGTGAGTCCCTGGCGGCAAACACTGAAGCTTTCTTT.

This clone was recorded many times. This chain joins TRBV4-1 and TRBJ2-7; 7 bases align to TRBD1. CDR3 length: 15 residues. Germline V lookup: CDR1 MGHRA, CDR2 YSYEKL. The ends lost 1 base at V and 4 bases at J; junction bases unmatched: 7. CDR3 nucleotide sequence: TGCGCCAGCAGCCAAGTGGTAGGGGGCAAGTACGAGCAGTACTTC. It codes for CASSQVVGGKYEQYF.

V is TRBV5-1 and J is TRBJ2-2, with TRBD2 matching 7 bases. The CDR3 length is 16 residues. Germline V lookup: CDR1 SGHRS, CDR2 YFSETQ. Trimming removed 0 bases from V and 2 bases from J; junction bases left unmatched: 4. CDR3 protein: CASSLEGLENTGELFF. The CDR3, as DNA: TGCGCCAGCAGCTTGGAAGGACTAGAAAACACCGGGGAGCTGTTTTTT.

This chain joins TRBV6-6 and TRBJ1-2; TRBD1 matches at 10 bases. The CDR3 consists of 13 residues. The V gene's germline CDR1 is MNHNY and CDR2 SVGAGI (reference sequence). V lost 3 bases, J lost 12 bases, and 7 bases stayed unmatched. The CDR3 loop reads CASSYEGDRGNTF. CDR3 DNA sequence: TGTGCCAGCAGTTATGAGGGGGACAGGGGAAACACCTTC.

The V gene is TRBV19, the J gene TRBJ1-1; 7 nucleotides match TRBD1. The CDR3 runs to 18 residues. Germline loops: CDR1 LNHDA, CDR2 SQIVND (reference sequence). The trim removed 1 base at V and 2 bases at J, leaving 13 bases unmatched. DNA for the CDR3: TGTGCCAGTAGTATAGTGAAGGGGGCGGCCGTCAGAAACACTGAAGCTTTCTTT. Protein product: CASSIVKGAAVRNTEAFF.